This section outlines one TCR beta chain sequence together with its context. Its antigen is unidentified. The data originate from a study of OX40 agonist ivuxolimab in advanced cancers. At the level of the study: With ivuxolimab, an agonistic anti-OX40 (CD134) antibody, patients were treated.

Study conclusions and caveats: CD8+ T cells showed, on average, more clonal expansion than CD4+ cells.

Generated by immunoSEQ multiplex PCR, the TCRdb table keeps only in-frame clones and is missing some. The sample has 15,000 to 20,000 clones; 76% are singletons. This material consisted of CD4+ or CD8+ T cells sorted from blood, taken in a trial of the OX40 agonist ivuxolimab. This clonotype was obtained from an adult with an advanced solid tumor such as melanoma, head and neck, liver or kidney cancer.

The CDR3 is CAISEGETTNEQFF. The CDR3, as DNA: TGTGCCATCAGTGAAGGGGAAACTACTAATGAGCAGTTCTTC. This sequence joins TRBV10-3 and TRBJ2-1; the D gene is possibly TRBD1 (5 bases). The CDR3 consists of 14 residues. V was clipped by 3 bases and J by 7 bases, with 13 bases between them. Germline values: CDR1 ENHRY, CDR2 SYGVKD.